This T cell receptor beta chain was profiled in a study of early T cells in non-severe SARS-CoV-2 infection. Study in general: Investigators sequenced bulk RNA drawn from unsorted whole blood, and chains remained unpaired. Study-level findings and limits: Clonotype matching in VDJdb favored anti-spike CD8 responses and did not capture private and CD4 specificities.

V dropped 2 bases and J dropped 6 bases, with 5 bases sitting between them. The CDR3 has 13 amino acids. From germline, CDR1 is KGHSH and CDR2 LQKENI. cDNA molecules, individually, were tagged with unique molecular identifiers. TCRdb ran MiXCR on the 5' RACE reads and lists one entry per CDR3 protein. The table includes tens of thousands of distinct CDR3 sequences, roughly 6% detected once. The sample holds many counts of this clonotype. The antigen is undetermined. V is TRBV18 and J is TRBJ1-6; D call uncertain. Material: whole blood. The receptor was derived from an adult who was a healthcare worker with PCR-confirmed SARS-CoV-2 infection or an uninfected control (not recorded which). In nucleotides, the CDR3 is TGTGCCAGCTCACCAAGCCCTAATTCACCCCTCCACTTT. The encoded protein is CASSPSPNSPLHF.